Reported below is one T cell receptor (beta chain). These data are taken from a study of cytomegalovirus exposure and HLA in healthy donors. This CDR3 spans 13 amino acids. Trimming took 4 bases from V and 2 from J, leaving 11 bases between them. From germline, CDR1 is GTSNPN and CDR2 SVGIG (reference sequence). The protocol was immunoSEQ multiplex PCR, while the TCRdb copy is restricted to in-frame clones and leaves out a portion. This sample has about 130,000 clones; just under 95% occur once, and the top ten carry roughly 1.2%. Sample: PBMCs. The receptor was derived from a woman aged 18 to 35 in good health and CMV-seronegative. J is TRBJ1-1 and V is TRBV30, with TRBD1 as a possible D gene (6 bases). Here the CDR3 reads CAWKQGSNTEAFF. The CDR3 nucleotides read TGTGCCTGGAAACAGGGCAGTAACACTGAAGCTTTCTTT.